This is a list of T cell receptor beta chains from one sample in a study of OX40 agonist ivuxolimab in advanced cancers. Only in-frame clones appear in the TCRdb table, and some are missing; sequencing was by immunoSEQ multiplex PCR. The table records fewer than 140,000 clones, 90% of them present only once. Material: CD4+ or CD8+ T cells sorted from blood, obtained in a trial of the OX40 agonist ivuxolimab. Receptors originate from an adult with an advanced solid tumor such as melanoma, head and neck, liver or kidney cancer. The CDR3 runs from the conserved cysteine through the conserved F or W. A D gene is named only where the DNA matches it firmly. Some rows have no size entry. The others give once, few or many, or a class for an expanded clone.

v_call	d_call	j_call	clone_size	cdr3_nt	cdr3_aa
TRBV19	TRBD1	TRBJ2-1	-	TGTGCCAGTAGACAACAGGGGAAGGGTGAGCAGTTCTTC	CASRQQGKGEQFF
TRBV7-9	-	TRBJ1-2	once	TGTGCCAGCAGCTTCGGGAATCAGGATGGCTACACCTTC	CASSFGNQDGYTF
TRBV2	TRBD1	TRBJ2-3	-	TGTGCCAGCGACAGGGGGACGAGCACAGATACGCAGTATTTT	CASDRGTSTDTQYF
TRBV7-9	-	TRBJ1-3	-	TGTGCCAGCATGGAGGGGTACGGAAACACCATATATTTT	CASMEGYGNTIYF
TRBV6-1	TRBD1	TRBJ1-2	-	TGTGCCAGCAAGAGTGGACAGGGCGATAAAGGCTACACCTTC	CASKSGQGDKGYTF
TRBV7-9	TRBD2	TRBJ2-3	-	TGTGCCAGCAGGGCCACCGGGACTAGCGGGGGGGCCTTATCCGCGCAGTATTTT	CASRATGTSGGALSAQYF
TRBV4-3	-	TRBJ2-3	-	TGCGCCAGCAGCCAAGATCTAGGGTTGGCGGGGAGCACAGATACGCAGTATTTT	CASSQDLGLAGSTDTQYF
TRBV9	TRBD2	TRBJ2-5	-	TGTGCCAGCAGCGTAGATGGCGGGGGGGGGACCCAGTACTTC	CASSVDGGGGTQYF
TRBV7-9	-	TRBJ2-2	once	TGTGCCAGCAGCGTGCTTCGGGGGAACTCGAACACCGGGGAGCTGTTTTTT	CASSVLRGNSNTGELFF
TRBV7-9	-	TRBJ2-1	once	TGTGCCAGCAGCCACACCAACAGGGACTCCAATGAGCAGTTCTTC	CASSHTNRDSNEQFF
TRBV5-4	TRBD1	TRBJ2-1	-	TGTGCCAGCAGCTTAGCCGGGACAGGGACCCATGAGCAGTTCTTC	CASSLAGTGTHEQFF
TRBV7-2	-	TRBJ1-6	few	TGTGCCAGCAGCTTACAGGGTTATAATTCACCCCTCCACTTT	CASSLQGYNSPLHF
TRBV7-2	-	TRBJ2-2	few	TGTGCCAGCAGCTTGAAGGGGAGTCGAACCGGGGAGCTGTTTTTT	CASSLKGSRTGELFF
TRBV7-2	-	TRBJ1-6	-	TGTGCCAGCAGCCCCGGGCAGGGCTACTCACCCCTCCACTTT	CASSPGQGYSPLHF
TRBV6-5	-	TRBJ1-5	-	TGTGCCAGCAGTAATACGAGGTTTCAGCCCCAGCATTTT	CASSNTRFQPQHF
TRBV19	-	TRBJ1-1	-	TGTGCCAGTGCACCGCAGATGAACACTGAAGCTTTCTTT	CASAPQMNTEAFF
TRBV12-5	TRBD2	TRBJ2-3	-	TGTGCTAGTGGTTTGATGCGGGGGGCCGGAGATACGCAGTATTTT	CASGLMRGAGDTQYF
TRBV19	-	TRBJ1-4	-	TGTGCCAGTAGTACCCAGGACAGACGCAATGAAAAACTGTTTTTT	CASSTQDRRNEKLFF
TRBV20-1	-	TRBJ2-1	once	TGCAGTCTAAAACCCCAGGGAATGCAGTTCTTC	CSLKPQGMQFF
TRBV7-9	TRBD1	TRBJ1-4	-	TGTGCCAGCAGCGACAGGGCCACTAATGAAAAACTGTTTTTT	CASSDRATNEKLFF
TRBV18	-	TRBJ2-4	-	TGTGCCAGCTCACCTCCCTCTCTCCAAGGGGTGGCCAAAAACATTCAGTACTTC	CASSPPSLQGVAKNIQYF
TRBV28	-	TRBJ2-1	-	TGTGCCAGCAGTTTCCTCTGGGGTCAGTTCTTC	CASSFLWGQFF
TRBV28	-	TRBJ2-5	-	TGTGCCAGCAGTTTAAGCGAGCTCCAAGAGACCCAGTACTTC	CASSLSELQETQYF
TRBV2	-	TRBJ2-1	-	TGTGCCAGCAGGCAACTGGCCCGGGCGAACAATGAGCAGTTCTTC	CASRQLARANNEQFF
TRBV5-6	-	TRBJ2-7	-	TGTGCCAGCAGCCGAGGTGGGGGGTACGAGCAGTACTTC	CASSRGGGYEQYF
TRBV29-1	-	TRBJ1-3	-	TGCAGCGTGGACGGAGTCTCTGGAAACACCATATATTTT	CSVDGVSGNTIYF
TRBV7-9	-	TRBJ1-6	few	TGTGCCAGCAGCTTAGACTCGCGAGTAACCCTCCACTTT	CASSLDSRVTLHF
TRBV30	TRBD1	TRBJ1-5	-	TGTGCCTGGAGTGTACCGGGGACAGCGTATCAGCCCCAGCATTTT	CAWSVPGTAYQPQHF
TRBV11-2	-	TRBJ1-2	-	TGTGCCAGCAGCTTAGAGGACAAGCGTGGCTACACCTTC	CASSLEDKRGYTF
TRBV6-5	-	TRBJ2-5	-	TGTGCCAGCAGTTACCGAACTAGGCAAGAGACCCAGTACTTC	CASSYRTRQETQYF
TRBV11-3	-	TRBJ2-1	-	TGTGCCAGCAGCTTAGAAGGGGGTGATGAGCAGTTCTTC	CASSLEGGDEQFF
TRBV27	TRBD1	TRBJ1-4	once	TGTGCCAGCAGTTTGGGGACAGGGGGTAACGAAAAACTGTTTTTT	CASSLGTGGNEKLFF
TRBV5-1	-	TRBJ2-5	-	TGCGCCAGCAGCTTGGGTTCTGGGGAGACCCAGTACTTC	CASSLGSGETQYF
TRBV6-5	-	TRBJ2-7	once	TGTGCCAGCAGCATTGGTTACGAGCAGTACTTC	CASSIGYEQYF
TRBV6-5	-	TRBJ1-2	-	TGTGCCAGCAGTTATTCGGGGGGAGGCTATGGCTACACCTTC	CASSYSGGGYGYTF
TRBV5-4	TRBD1	TRBJ2-2	-	TGTGCCAGCAGCCGACAGGGGGCCGCCGGGGAGCTGTTTTTT	CASSRQGAAGELFF
TRBV6-1	-	TRBJ2-1	-	TGTGCCAGCAGTCGTCAAGGTAATGAGCAGTTCTTC	CASSRQGNEQFF
TRBV6-1	-	TRBJ2-1	-	TGTGCCACCTTCAGAAGGGGGGACTGGCGCAATGAGCAGTTCTTC	CATFRRGDWRNEQFF
TRBV2	TRBD1	TRBJ1-5	-	TGTGCCAGCAGCGGACAGGGGGGAGGGCCCCAGCATTTT	CASSGQGGGPQHF
TRBV28	TRBD1	TRBJ1-2	-	TGTGCCACCGAAGACAGGGGCTATGGCTACACCTTC	CATEDRGYGYTF
TRBV19	-	TRBJ2-1	-	TGTGCCAGTAGTGACTTACGAGGGAGTGAGCAGTTCTTC	CASSDLRGSEQFF
TRBV18	-	TRBJ2-7	few	TGTGCCAGCTCACCACCGTCGACCTACGAGCAGTACTTC	CASSPPSTYEQYF
TRBV5-4	-	TRBJ2-1	once	TGTGCCAGCAGCTTGAGGGCTCGGAGCTCCTACAATGAGCAGTTCTTC	CASSLRARSSYNEQFF
TRBV4-3	-	TRBJ2-6	-	TGCGCCAGCAGCCAAGACGGGACGGGGACCAACGTCCTGACTTTC	CASSQDGTGTNVLTF
TRBV14	-	TRBJ2-2	-	TGTGCCAGCAGCCAAGTTCTGGGAGGAACCGGGGAGCTGTTTTTT	CASSQVLGGTGELFF
TRBV7-6	-	TRBJ1-6	-	TGTGCCAGCAGCGAGGGGGGGACCTATAATTCACCCCTCCACTTT	CASSEGGTYNSPLHF
TRBV5-1	TRBD2	TRBJ2-3	-	TGCGCCAGCAGCTTGGTGCGGGGGGACCTCACAGATACGCAGTATTTT	CASSLVRGDLTDTQYF
TRBV28	TRBD1	TRBJ1-1	-	TGTGCCAGCAGTTTAGGAGGACAGGGGGCTACTGAAGCTTTCTTT	CASSLGGQGATEAFF
TRBV30	TRBD2	TRBJ2-3	-	TGTGCCTGGAGTGTAGGGGCTAGCGGGGGCACAGATACGCAGTATTTT	CAWSVGASGGTDTQYF
TRBV5-6	-	TRBJ1-3	-	TGTGCCAGCAGCCTCGTCCTACCAAGGTCTGGAAACACCATATATTTT	CASSLVLPRSGNTIYF
TRBV7-9	-	TRBJ1-1	-	TGTGCCAGCAGCTTAACGAGGGCAGGGTGGAACACTGAAGCTTTCTTT	CASSLTRAGWNTEAFF
TRBV10-1	TRBD1	TRBJ2-1	-	TGCGCCAGCAGCGACCCGGGACAGTACAATGAGCAGTTCTTC	CASSDPGQYNEQFF
TRBV29-1	-	TRBJ1-1	-	TGCAGCGGAGAACCGGGATCAGGCACTGAAGCTTTCTTT	CSGEPGSGTEAFF
TRBV28	-	TRBJ1-5	once	TGTGCCAGCAGTTTGAGTAGGGGGGCCCTCAATCAGCCCCAGCATTTT	CASSLSRGALNQPQHF
TRBV30	-	TRBJ2-3	-	TGTGCCTTGGGGAATCCAGATACGCAGTATTTT	CALGNPDTQYF